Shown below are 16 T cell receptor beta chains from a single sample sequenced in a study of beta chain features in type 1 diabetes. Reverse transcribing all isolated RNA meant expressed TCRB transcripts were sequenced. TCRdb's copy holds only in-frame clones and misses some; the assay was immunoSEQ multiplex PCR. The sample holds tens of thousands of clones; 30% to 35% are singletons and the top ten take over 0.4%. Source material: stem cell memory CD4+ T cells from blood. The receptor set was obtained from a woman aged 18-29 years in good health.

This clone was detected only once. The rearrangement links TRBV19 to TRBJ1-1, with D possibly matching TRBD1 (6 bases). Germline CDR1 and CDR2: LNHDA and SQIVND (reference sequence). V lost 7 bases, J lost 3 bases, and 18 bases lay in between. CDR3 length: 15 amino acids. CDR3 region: CASIPSGGADTEAFF. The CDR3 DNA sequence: TGTGCCAGTATCCCCAGCGGGGGGGCGGACACTGAAGCTTTCTTT.

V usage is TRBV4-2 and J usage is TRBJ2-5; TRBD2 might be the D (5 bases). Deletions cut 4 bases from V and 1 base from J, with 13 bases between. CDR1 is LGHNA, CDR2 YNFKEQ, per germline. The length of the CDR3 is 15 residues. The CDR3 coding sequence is TGTGCCAGCAGCCTTCACTTGGACTTCCAAGAGACCCAGTACTTC. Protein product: CASSLHLDFQETQYF.

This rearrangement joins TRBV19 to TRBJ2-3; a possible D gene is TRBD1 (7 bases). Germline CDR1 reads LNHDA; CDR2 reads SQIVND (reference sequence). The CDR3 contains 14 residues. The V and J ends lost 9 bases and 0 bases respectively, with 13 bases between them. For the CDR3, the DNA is TGTGCCAGCCACCAGGGGGGTAGCACAGATACGCAGTATTTT. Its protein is CASHQGGSTDTQYF.

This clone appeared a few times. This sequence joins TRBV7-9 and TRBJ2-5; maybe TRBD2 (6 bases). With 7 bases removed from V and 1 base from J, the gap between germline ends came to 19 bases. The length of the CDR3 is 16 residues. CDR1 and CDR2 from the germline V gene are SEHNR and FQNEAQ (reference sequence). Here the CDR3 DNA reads TGTGCCAGCACCCTGAGGAGGGGTGGTCTCCAAGAGACCCAGTACTTC. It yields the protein CASTLRRGGLQETQYF.

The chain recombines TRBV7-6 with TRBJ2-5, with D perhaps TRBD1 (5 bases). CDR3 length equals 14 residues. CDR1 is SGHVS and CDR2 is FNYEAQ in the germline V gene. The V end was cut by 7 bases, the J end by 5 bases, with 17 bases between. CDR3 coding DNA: TGTGCCAGCACCCTGGGGCAACCCCCGGAGACCCAGTACTTC. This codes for CASTLGQPPETQYF.

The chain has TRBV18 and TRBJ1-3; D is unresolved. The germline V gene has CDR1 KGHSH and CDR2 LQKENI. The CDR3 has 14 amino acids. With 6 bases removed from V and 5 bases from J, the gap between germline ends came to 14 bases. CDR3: CASSPQAGRNTIYF. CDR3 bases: TGTGCCAGCTCGCCGCAGGCGGGAAGAAACACCATATATTTT.

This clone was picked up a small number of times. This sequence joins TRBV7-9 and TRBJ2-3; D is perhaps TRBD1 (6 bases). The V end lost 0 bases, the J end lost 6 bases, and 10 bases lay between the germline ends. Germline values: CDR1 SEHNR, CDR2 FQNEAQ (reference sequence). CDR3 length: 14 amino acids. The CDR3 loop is CASSLAPGEDTQYF. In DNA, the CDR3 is TGTGCCAGCAGCTTAGCGCCAGGGGAGGATACGCAGTATTTT.

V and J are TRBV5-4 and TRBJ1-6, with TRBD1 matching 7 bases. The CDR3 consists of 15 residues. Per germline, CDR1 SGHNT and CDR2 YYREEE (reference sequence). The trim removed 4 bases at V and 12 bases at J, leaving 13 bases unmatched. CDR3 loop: CASSPTGDPGRPLHF. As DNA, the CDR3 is TGTGCCAGCAGCCCAACAGGGGACCCGGGTCGACCCCTCCACTTT.

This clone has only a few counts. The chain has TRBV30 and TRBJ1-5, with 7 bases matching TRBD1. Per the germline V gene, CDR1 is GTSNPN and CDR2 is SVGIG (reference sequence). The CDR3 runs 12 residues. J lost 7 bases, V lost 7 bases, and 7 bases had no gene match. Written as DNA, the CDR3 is TGTGCCTCGAAGGGGGCAGGACAGCCCCAGCATTTT. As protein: CASKGAGQPQHF.

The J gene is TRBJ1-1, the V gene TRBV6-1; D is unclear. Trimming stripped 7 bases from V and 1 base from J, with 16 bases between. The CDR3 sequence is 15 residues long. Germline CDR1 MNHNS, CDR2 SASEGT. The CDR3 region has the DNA TGTGCCAGCAAAGTCACGGGGTGGGGGAACACTGAAGCTTTCTTT. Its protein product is CASKVTGWGNTEAFF.

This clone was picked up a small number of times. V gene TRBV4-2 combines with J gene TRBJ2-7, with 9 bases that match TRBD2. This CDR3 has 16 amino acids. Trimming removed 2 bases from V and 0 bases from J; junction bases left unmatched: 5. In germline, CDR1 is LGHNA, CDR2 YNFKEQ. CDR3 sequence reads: CASSQLGGLASYEQYF. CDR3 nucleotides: TGTGCCAGCAGCCAACTCGGGGGACTAGCCTCCTACGAGCAGTACTTC.

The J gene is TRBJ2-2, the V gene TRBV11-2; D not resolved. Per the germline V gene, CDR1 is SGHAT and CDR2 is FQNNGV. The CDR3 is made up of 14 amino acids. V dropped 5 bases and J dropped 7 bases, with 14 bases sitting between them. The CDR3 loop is CASSPSPRSGELFF. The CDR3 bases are TGTGCCAGCAGCCCTAGTCCCCGCAGCGGGGAGCTGTTTTTT.

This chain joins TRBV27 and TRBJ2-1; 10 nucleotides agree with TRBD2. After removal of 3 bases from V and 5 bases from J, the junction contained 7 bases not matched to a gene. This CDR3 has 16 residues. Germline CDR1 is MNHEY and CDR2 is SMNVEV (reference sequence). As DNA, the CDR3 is TGTGCCAGCAGTTTTCTAGCGGGGGCCCGGGACAATGAGCAGTTCTTC. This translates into CASSFLAGARDNEQFF.

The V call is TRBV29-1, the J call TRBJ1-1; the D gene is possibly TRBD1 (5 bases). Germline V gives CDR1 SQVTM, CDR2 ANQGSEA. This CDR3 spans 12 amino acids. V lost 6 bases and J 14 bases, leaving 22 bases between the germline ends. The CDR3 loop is CSVTPGPWGVFF. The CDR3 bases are TGCAGCGTCACTCCGGGACCGTGGGGGGTATTCTTT.

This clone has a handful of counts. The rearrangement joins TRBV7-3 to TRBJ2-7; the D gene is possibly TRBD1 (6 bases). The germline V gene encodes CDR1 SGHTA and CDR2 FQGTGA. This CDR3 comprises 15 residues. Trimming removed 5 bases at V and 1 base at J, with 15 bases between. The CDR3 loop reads CASSPNRQESYEQYF. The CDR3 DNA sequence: TGTGCCAGCAGCCCCAATCGACAGGAATCCTACGAGCAGTACTTC.

The CDR3 sequence: CASSLNRAVPDYEQYF. The CDR3, as DNA: TGTGCCAGCAGCTTAAATAGAGCGGTCCCAGACTACGAGCAGTACTTC. This sequence joins TRBV11-3 and TRBJ2-5, with a weak D call TRBD2 (5 bases). The assigned J gene may be wrong: the sequence end matches TRBJ2-7 better. The germline V gene has CDR1 SGHNT and CDR2 YENEEA. The CDR3 loop spans 16 amino acids.